The rows below give T cell receptor beta chains drawn from one sample of a study of T cell repertoires in cytomegalovirus infection. TCRdb processed the reads anew with MiXCR; each CDR3 protein has one entry. The sample records 450,000 to 600,000 distinct CDR3 sequences, about 33% being singletons. Their antigen targets remain unknown. The sequences come from cultured PBMCs, collected from culture after CMV antigen stimulation. All receptors come from a human donor in good health (CMV status not recorded). Some clones in this sample may be carry-over from other donors' samples. Both conserved end residues are part of each CDR3.

V gene: TRBV11-2; CDR3 protein: CASSLMGLGQPQHF
V gene: TRBV11-1; CDR3 protein: CASSSALTVNEQFF
V gene: TRBV7-2; CDR3 protein: CASSLINSDTQYF
V gene: TRBV20-1; CDR3 protein: CSARTAGVREQYF
V gene: TRBV19; CDR3 protein: CASSIPQVVNTEAFF
V gene: TRBV19; CDR3 protein: CASSIAPVTEAFF
V gene: TRBV19; CDR3 protein: CASTKTGQGASNYGYTF
V gene: TRBV6-8; CDR3 protein: CASSSAPGALGANVLTF
V gene: TRBV7-8; CDR3 protein: CASSLVVRTPTYQETQYF
V gene: TRBV11-3; CDR3 protein: CASSLEVDGRYNEQFF
V gene: TRBV7-3; CDR3 protein: CASSLTGPSTEAFF
V gene: TRBV19; CDR3 protein: CASSIQGWPGELFF
V gene: TRBV19; CDR3 protein: CASSRPRESPEAFF
V gene: TRBV10-3; CDR3 protein: CAAGGGEGYNEQFF
V gene: TRBV11-3; CDR3 protein: CASSSGLPGGDEQFF
V gene: TRBV7-2; CDR3 protein: CASSSHRETQYF
V gene: TRBV7-9; CDR3 protein: CASSLTVSTDTQYF
V gene: TRBV12-3/TRBV12-4; CDR3 protein: CASTLRGIGDEQYF
V gene: TRBV29-1; CDR3 protein: CSGSLGGGHGYTF
V gene: TRBV30; CDR3 protein: CAWSPTVYNEQFF
V gene: TRBV9; CDR3 protein: CASSVAGNYEQYF
V gene: TRBV25-1; CDR3 protein: CASSALAGEYF
V gene: TRBV7-2; CDR3 protein: CASSLVGGPRNEQFF
V gene: TRBV6-1; CDR3 protein: CASKGTGTDTQYF
V gene: TRBV12-3/TRBV12-4; CDR3 protein: CASSLQGGNQPQHF
V gene: TRBV18; CDR3 protein: CASSPRSGSGNTIYF
V gene: TRBV19; CDR3 protein: CASSRGLVLGYTF
V gene: TRBV12-3/TRBV12-4; CDR3 protein: CASSLPSEAFF
V gene: TRBV5-4; CDR3 protein: CASSYSGRRNNEQFF
V gene: TRBV7-2; CDR3 protein: CASEQGRQSLSGANVLTF
V gene: TRBV7-2; CDR3 protein: CASSLAGTGNSPLHF
V gene: TRBV7-9; CDR3 protein: CASSLPWGTQYF
V gene: TRBV7-8; CDR3 protein: CASRRTSGRATGELFF
V gene: TRBV20-1; CDR3 protein: CSARDQGRGTEAFF
V gene: TRBV29-1; CDR3 protein: CSVEPPGKDTQYF
V gene: TRBV7-8; CDR3 protein: CASSPFSSGDNANTGELFF
V gene: TRBV30; CDR3 protein: CALPDRTYGGYTF
V gene: TRBV6-6; CDR3 protein: CASSATAHSGNTIYF
V gene: TRBV7-6; CDR3 protein: CASSPEGRSTDTQYF
V gene: TRBV12-3/TRBV12-4; CDR3 protein: CASRYQVTYEQYF
V gene: TRBV24-1; CDR3 protein: CATSDLTQGPGTRYNEQFF
V gene: TRBV11-2; CDR3 protein: CASSFPNSPLHF
V gene: TRBV20-1; CDR3 protein: CSATVGTDNSPLHF
V gene: TRBV7-8; CDR3 protein: CASSPRRLANTGELFF
V gene: TRBV7-6; CDR3 protein: CASSSGETYNEQFF
V gene: TRBV7-2; CDR3 protein: CASSFRARTGLVYEQYF
V gene: TRBV2; CDR3 protein: CASSEKGLFEQYF
V gene: TRBV7-3; CDR3 protein: CASSLAPISTDTQYF
V gene: TRBV28; CDR3 protein: CASSSSLQETQYF
V gene: TRBV7-2; CDR3 protein: CASSLRRGYGYTF
V gene: TRBV11-2; CDR3 protein: CASSRIRIQETQYF